This is a list of T cell receptor beta chains from one sample in a study of blood T cell repertoires in COVID-19. The data were produced by immunoSEQ multiplex PCR, yet TCRdb's version contains in-frame clones alone and is incomplete. The sample lists some 150,000 clones, more than 65% occurring once. The sequenced sample was peripheral blood. Every receptor here comes from a woman in her forties or fifties with acute or convalescent COVID-19. The CDR3 runs from the conserved cysteine through the conserved F or W. A D gene is named only where the DNA matches it firmly. Clone size, where shown, is once, few, many, or a class for clones that have expanded.

d_gene	v_gene	abundance	j_gene	CDR3aa	CDR3nt
TRBD1	TRBV28	NA	TRBJ1-2	CASSSLLGQAPNYGYTF	TGTGCCAGCAGTTCACTACTTGGACAGGCCCCTAACTATGGCTACACCTTC
NA	TRBV29-1	NA	TRBJ1-2	CSVVLPSPSYGYTF	TGCAGCGTTGTGTTACCCTCACCCAGCTATGGCTACACCTTC
NA	TRBV29-1	NA	TRBJ1-2	CSATSEGYGYTF	TGCAGCGCGACTTCTGAGGGCTATGGCTACACCTTC
TRBD1	TRBV6-5	NA	TRBJ1-2	CASSRNRGLDGYTF	TGTGCCAGCAGTAGAAACAGGGGGCTTGATGGCTACACCTTC
NA	TRBV5-1	NA	TRBJ2-3	CASSSQPQGGDTQYF	TGCGCCAGCAGCTCGCAACCCCAGGGGGGTGATACGCAGTATTTT
TRBD1	TRBV6-5	NA	TRBJ1-2	CASSIKQGPSYGYTF	TGTGCCAGCAGTATAAAACAGGGGCCCTCCTATGGCTACACCTTC
TRBD2	TRBV24-1	once	TRBJ2-3	CATSPAAGGGADTQYF	TGTGCCACCAGCCCCGCTGCGGGAGGAGGAGCAGATACGCAGTATTTT
TRBD2	TRBV6-5	NA	TRBJ2-1	CASSDVGLVLNEQFF	TGTGCCAGCAGCGATGTCGGACTAGTTTTAAATGAGCAGTTCTTC
NA	TRBV6-6	NA	TRBJ1-2	CASSYHRQDQLGYTF	TGTGCCAGCAGTTATCATAGACAGGACCAACTGGGCTACACCTTC
NA	TRBV2	NA	TRBJ1-5	CASSEGSQPQHF	TGTGCCAGCAGTGAGGGGAGTCAGCCCCAGCATTTT
TRBD1	TRBV2	NA	TRBJ2-5	CASSGVGGGETQYF	TGTGCCAGCAGTGGGGTAGGGGGCGGAGAGACCCAGTACTTC
TRBD2	TRBV19	NA	TRBJ2-7	CASSHAGTSGTYEQYF	TGTGCCAGTAGTCACGCCGGGACTAGCGGGACCTACGAGCAGTACTTC
NA	TRBV3-1/TRBV3-2	NA	TRBJ1-1	CASSQGTGSGGAENTEAFF	TGTGCCAGCAGCCAAGGGACGGGGTCGGGGGGCGCAGAAAACACTGAAGCTTTCTTT
NA	TRBV10-3	NA	TRBJ2-3	CAISQMDTQYF	TGTGCCATCAGTCAGATGGATACGCAGTATTTT
TRBD2	TRBV18	NA	TRBJ2-5	CASSPAGGETQYF	TGTGCCAGCTCTCCAGCGGGAGGAGAGACCCAGTACTTC
NA	TRBV10-3	NA	TRBJ1-1	CAISESGPSTLTGVNTEAFF	TGTGCCATCAGTGAGTCGGGACCCTCCACCTTGACAGGAGTGAACACTGAAGCTTTCTTT
NA	TRBV5-1	NA	TRBJ2-3	CASSLAPGSTDTQYF	TGCGCCAGCAGCTTGGCCCCAGGGAGCACAGATACGCAGTATTTT
NA	TRBV7-2	NA	TRBJ2-2	CASSPAGGSSGELFF	TGTGCCAGCAGCCCCGCCGGCGGGTCCTCCGGGGAGCTGTTTTTT
TRBD1	TRBV5-1	NA	TRBJ1-1	CASSRDRGLSTEAFF	TGCGCCAGCAGCAGGGACAGGGGGCTTAGCACTGAAGCTTTCTTT
NA	TRBV12-3/TRBV12-4	few	TRBJ1-1	CASSLQASEAFF	TGTGCCAGCAGTTTACAAGCCTCTGAAGCTTTCTTT
NA	TRBV12-3/TRBV12-4	NA	TRBJ1-5	CASSLQGSQPQHF	TGTGCCAGCAGTTTACAAGGGAGCCAGCCCCAGCATTTT
NA	TRBV6-5	NA	TRBJ2-7	CASSLGPSSYEQYF	TGTGCCAGCAGTCTCGGTCCAAGCTCCTACGAGCAGTACTTC
NA	TRBV19	NA	TRBJ2-2	CASSILWNTGELFF	TGTGCCAGTAGTATTCTATGGAACACCGGGGAGCTGTTTTTT
NA	TRBV6-6	NA	TRBJ1-3	CASSFLRRVSGNTIYF	TGTGCCAGCAGCTTTCTCCGGAGGGTTTCTGGAAACACCATATATTTT
NA	TRBV6-5	NA	TRBJ1-1	CASSYVGAADTEAFF	TGTGCCAGCAGTTACGTGGGGGCTGCGGACACTGAAGCTTTCTTT
NA	TRBV11-2	NA	TRBJ1-1	CASLRGPSNTEAFF	TGTGCCAGCCTCAGAGGGCCATCGAACACTGAAGCTTTCTTT
NA	TRBV2	NA	TRBJ1-5	CASRGWGDQPQHF	TGTGCCAGCAGGGGCTGGGGGGATCAGCCCCAGCATTTT
TRBD1	TRBV5-1	NA	TRBJ2-2	CASSLGPGGSMAGELFF	TGCGCCAGCAGCTTGGGTCCAGGGGGCTCGATGGCCGGGGAGCTGTTTTTT